This TCR beta chain appears in the sequencing data of a study of T-cell memory formation after mild COVID-19 (dated by TCRdb to about 2021). A note on the overall study: TCR sequence clusters from the two donors were largely donor specific. T-cell clones expanding and contracting after mild COVID-19 in a couple of donors were tracked by longitudinal TCRalpha and TCRbeta repertoire sequencing. Two young, previously healthy adult volunteers, one female and one male, were included in the cohort. Study-level results and caveats: Only two mild cases were covered by the study, and larger cohorts that include severe cases with pre-infection samples were considered necessary. Contracting CD4+ clones appeared mostly in the CM and EM memory subsets, whereas CD8+ clones were enriched in EMRA. Some responding clones were found in pre-infection memory, which suggests that pre-existing cross-reactive memory T cells took part in the SARS-CoV-2 response. Clones contracting from day 15 to 85 had balanced CD4/CD8 phenotypes, while a second wave expanding from day 15 to 37 was biased towards CD4+. SARS-CoV-2 specificity of the second-wave clones peaking on day 37 was not confirmed.

CDR1 and CDR2 are read off the germline V gene as SGHRS and YFSETQ. Including the terminal cysteine and phenylalanine, the CDR3 comprises 18 residues. The CDR3 DNA has 54 bases and is translated from base 1. Trimming leaves V shorter by 3 bases and J shorter by 4 bases, with the junction holding 15 bases beyond the gene matches. Sequenced on an Illumina NovaSeq 6000. TCRalpha and TCRbeta cDNA libraries were built by 5'RACE with constant-segment primers, adding sample barcodes and unique molecular identifiers. Trizol reagent was used to extract RNA from every sample. Library amplification was performed in two PCR steps, and a second sample barcode and Illumina TruSeq adapters were introduced in the second step. The libraries were sequenced on an Illumina NovaSeq using 2 x 150 bp paired-end reads. Per the authors' processing: The reads were demultiplexed and collapsed into UMI-guided consensus sequences using migec v1.2.7. Using mixcr v2.1.11, UMI consensuses were aligned to TRA and TRB V and J templates and then assembled into clonotypes. Expanded or contracted clonotypes were those called significant by both edgeR and NoisET, with noise models trained on biological replicates. edgeR calls used a false discovery rate-adjusted p below 0.01 and a log2 fold-change threshold of 1. PCA with hierarchical clustering of max-normalized trajectories of the 1000 most abundant clonotypes was used as exploratory dynamics analysis. The CD4 or CD8 phenotype of responding clones was assigned using the separately sequenced CD4+ and CD8+ repertoires. The public reads were quality trimmed at Q25 with fastp and then assembled into clones with MiXCR by TCRdb, keeping productive beta chains. Under each unique CDR3 protein, matching rows form one entry showing the most common genes and DNA. The authors' filters were not applied to this entry. The sample table shows about 600,000 distinct CDR3 sequences, and about 20% are seen once. The ten largest clones capture roughly 9.1% of the sample.

For this clonotype: Its antigen is still unknown. Base qualities are not provided; no much larger clone lies one nucleotide away.

PBMCs were isolated by Ficoll-Paque density gradient centrifugation. The V gene is TRBV5-1 and the J gene is TRBJ2-3; the junction holds 9 bases that match TRBD2. The sample comprised PBMCs or a T cell subset sorted from them (not recorded which). This TCR derives from an adult woman who had mild COVID-19 (a few samples of this study predate the infection). The sample titles of this study are shuffled in the database, so cell type and time point are left out; the donor was told from shared clones. The nucleotide sequence reads as follows: TGCGCCAGCAGCTCCCGTCCGGTAGAAGCGGGGGGCTCAGATACGCAGTATTTT. Translated, this is CASSSRPVEAGGSDTQYF.